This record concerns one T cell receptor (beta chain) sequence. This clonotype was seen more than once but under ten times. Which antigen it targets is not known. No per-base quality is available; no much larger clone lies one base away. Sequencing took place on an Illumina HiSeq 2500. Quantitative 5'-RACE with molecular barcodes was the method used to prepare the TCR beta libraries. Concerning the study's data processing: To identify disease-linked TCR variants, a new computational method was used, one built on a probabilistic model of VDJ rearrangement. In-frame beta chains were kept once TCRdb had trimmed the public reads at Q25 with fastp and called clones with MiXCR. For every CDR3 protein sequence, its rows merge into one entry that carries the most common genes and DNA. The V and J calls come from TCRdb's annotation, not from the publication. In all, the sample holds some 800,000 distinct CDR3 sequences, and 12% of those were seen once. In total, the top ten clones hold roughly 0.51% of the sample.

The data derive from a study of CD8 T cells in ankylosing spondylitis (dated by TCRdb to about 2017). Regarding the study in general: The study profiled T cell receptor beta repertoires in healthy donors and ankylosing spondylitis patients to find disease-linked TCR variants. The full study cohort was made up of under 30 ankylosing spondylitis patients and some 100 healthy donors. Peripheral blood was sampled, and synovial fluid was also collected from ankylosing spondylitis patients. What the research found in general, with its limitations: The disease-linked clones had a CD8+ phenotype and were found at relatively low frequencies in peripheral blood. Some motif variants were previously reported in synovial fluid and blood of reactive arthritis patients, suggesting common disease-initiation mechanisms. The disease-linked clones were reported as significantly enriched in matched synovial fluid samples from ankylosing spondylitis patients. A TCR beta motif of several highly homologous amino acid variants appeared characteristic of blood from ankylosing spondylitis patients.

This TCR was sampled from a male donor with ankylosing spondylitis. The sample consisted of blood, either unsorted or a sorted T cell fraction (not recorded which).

This receptor carries the CDR3 CASSVTSAGAYYEQYF. The nucleotide sequence reads TGTGCCAGCAGCGTAACGTCCGCGGGGGCCTACTACGAGCAGTACTTC. The chain employs TRBV9 and TRBJ2-7; the D gene is perhaps TRBD2, on 7 matching bases. For CDR1 and CDR2, the germline V gene lists SGDLS and YYNGEE. Taken from cysteine to phenylalanine, the CDR3 has 16 residues. The read is trimmed to its CDR3 DNA, 48 bases read in frame from base 1. V is cut by 1 base and J by 3 bases, and the space between the germline ends is 17 bases.